A single sample gave rise to the 16 T cell receptor beta chains below, sequenced in a study of T-cell reconstitution after alpha-beta-depleted transplantation in children. Unique molecular identifiers tagged the TCRbeta library. TCRdb re-derived calls from the PCR reads in MiXCR, one entry per CDR3 protein. This table has 140,000 or so distinct CDR3 sequences, 8.8% appearing once. The starting material was PBMCs, mostly from graft donor cells, obtained 180 days after TCRalphabeta/CD19-depleted stem cell transplant. The receptors shown here come from a female patient between 2 and 10 years old who had a stem cell transplant for congenital amegakaryocytic thrombocytopenia, so the T cells may come from the graft donor.

At least ten counts were recorded for this clonotype. The chain uses TRBV6-1 and TRBJ1-1; D not certain. This CDR3 is built from 12 residues. CDR1 is MNHNS and CDR2 is SASEGT in the germline V gene. The ends were cut back, 0 bases at V and 5 bases at J, with 4 bases in the middle. Written as DNA, the CDR3 is TGTGCCAGCAGTGAAGCGCCTACTGAAGCTTTCTTT. Translation gives CASSEAPTEAFF.

This clonotype came up a few times. CDR3: CSARGWPQAGRNEQFF. For the CDR3, the DNA is TGCAGTGCTAGAGGATGGCCCCAGGCAGGGAGGAATGAGCAGTTCTTC. This sequence joins TRBV20-1 and TRBJ2-1, with D possibly TRBD2 on 6 matching bases. CDR1 and CDR2 (germline): DFQATT, SNEGSKA (reference sequence). The CDR3 spans 16 residues. V shed 1 base and J shed 7 bases, with 20 bases lying between them.

The J gene is TRBJ2-1, the V gene TRBV20-1, with D perhaps TRBD2 (7 bases). This CDR3 region has 14 residues. Per the germline V gene, CDR1 is DFQATT and CDR2 is SNEGSKA (reference sequence). V shed 5 bases and J shed 3 bases, with 14 bases lying between them. The CDR3 is CSAGGAVGYNEQFF. Written as DNA, the CDR3 is TGCAGTGCTGGGGGGGCGGTTGGCTACAATGAGCAGTTCTTC.

About this clonotype itself: A much larger clone differs from this one at a single base, so this may be a read error. The gene calls are TRBV20-1 and TRBJ1-5; D not resolved. The germline CDR1 and CDR2 sequences are DFQATT and SNEGSKA (reference sequence). The CDR3 is 15 residues long. CDR3 sequence reads: CSASPVGVGNQHQHF. CDR3 DNA: TGCAGTGCTAGCCCAGTAGGTGTAGGCAATCAGCACCAGCATTTT.

This clonotype occurred a few times. The rearrangement joins TRBV7-8 to TRBJ2-2, with 7 bases identical to TRBD2. The CDR3 totals 16 residues. Germline V CDR1 and CDR2: SGHVS, FQNEAQ. J lost 2 bases, V lost 1 base, and 4 bases had no gene match. This CDR3 is CASSLEREGNTGELFF. The CDR3 region has the DNA TGTGCCAGCAGCTTAGAAAGGGAGGGCAACACCGGGGAGCTGTTTTTT.

This clonotype was seen repeatedly, ten times or more. This chain links TRBV10-3 with TRBJ2-3, with TRBD2 matching 10 bases. Germline CDR1 ENHRY, CDR2 SYGVKD. The CDR3 totals 17 residues. V lost 1 base to trimming and J lost 4 bases; unmatched junction nucleotides: 8. The CDR3 DNA sequence: TGTGCCATCAGTGAGTTCTCGAGCGGGGGGGCCCCAGATACGCAGTATTTT. Protein sequence: CAISEFSSGGAPDTQYF.

The sample holds many counts of this clonotype. The gene calls are TRBV7-9 and TRBJ2-1; tentatively, D is TRBD2 (7 bases). Trimming took 4 bases from V and 4 from J, leaving 14 bases between them. CDR3 length: 15 amino acids. Germline lookup yields CDR1 SEHNR and CDR2 FQNEAQ (reference sequence). CDR3 sequence: CASSWEGGIYNEQFF. The CDR3 nucleotides read TGTGCCAGCAGCTGGGAGGGGGGGATTTACAATGAGCAGTTCTTC.

V gene TRBV18 combines with J gene TRBJ2-7, with 8 bases that match TRBD1. From germline, CDR1 is KGHSH and CDR2 LQKENI. The CDR3 contains 14 residues. V lost 3 bases and J lost 7; bases outside the gene matches: 8. This CDR3 reads CASSPGTGIREQYF. CDR3 coding DNA: TGTGCCAGCTCACCCGGGACAGGTATACGTGAGCAGTACTTC. Drawing the rest from reference TRBV18 and TRBJ2-7, the complete variable domain is NAGVMQNPRHLVRRRGQEARLRCSPMKGHSHVYWYRQLPEEGLKFMVYLQKENIIDESGMPKERFSAEFPKEGPSILRIQQVVRGDSAAYFCASSPGTGIREQYFGPGTRLTVT.

This chain joins TRBV5-1 and TRBJ2-2, with D possibly matching TRBD1 (6 bases). The germline V and J ends were trimmed by 5 bases and 0 bases, with 14 bases remaining between them. Germline assignment: CDR1 SGHRS and CDR2 YFSETQ. The CDR3 is 16 residues long. For the CDR3, the DNA is TGCGCCAGCAGACTGGGGACAAATCCGAACACCGGGGAGCTGTTTTTT. Protein: CASRLGTNPNTGELFF.

This clonotype was seen many times. The chain carries TRBV7-7 and TRBJ2-5; 10 nucleotides line up with TRBD1. Trimming at V came to 5 bases and at J to 4 bases, leaving 4 bases not matched to a gene. Germline V CDR1 and CDR2: SSHAT, FNYEAQ (reference sequence). The CDR3 runs to 14 residues. The CDR3 region has the DNA TGTGCCAGCAGCCCCGGACAGGGGGGAGAGACCCAGTACTTC. Translation gives CASSPGQGGETQYF.

Only a few counts were recorded for this clonotype. The CDR3 is CASSVSRTDTQYF. CDR3 sequence (DNA): TGTGCCAGCAGTGTGTCAAGGACAGATACGCAGTATTTT. This sequence joins TRBV2 and TRBJ2-3; D remains unclear. The V gene's germline CDR1 is SNHLY and CDR2 FYNNEI. CDR3 length equals 13 residues. V shed 4 bases and J shed 3 bases, with 8 bases lying between them.

A few counts support this clonotype. The V gene is TRBV6-2 or TRBV6-3, the J gene TRBJ2-4; TRBD2 is a possible D gene (6 bases). The CDR3 has 15 amino acids. V dropped 3 bases and J dropped 7 bases, with 16 bases sitting between them. Germline loops: CDR1 MNHEY, CDR2 SVGEGT. This CDR3 is CASSYDPGGMNIQYF. The CDR3 bases are TGTGCCAGCAGTTATGATCCCGGCGGGATGAACATTCAGTACTTC.

The sample holds many counts of this clonotype. V is TRBV12-3 or TRBV12-4 and J is TRBJ1-2; 11 bases fit TRBD1. The CDR3 is made up of 15 amino acids. V dropped 6 bases and J dropped 4; count of bases not matched to a gene: 7. The CDR3 bases are TGTGCCAGCAGACCGGACAGGGGGCGGATCTATGGCTACACCTTC. Its translation is CASRPDRGRIYGYTF.

Many counts were recorded for this clonotype. This sequence joins TRBV30 and TRBJ1-3, with D hard to call. The CDR3 covers 10 residues. From germline, CDR1 is GTSNPN and CDR2 SVGIG (reference sequence). V shed 3 bases and J shed 5 bases, with 2 bases lying between them. This CDR3 is CAWRRNTIYF. The CDR3 DNA reads TGTGCCTGGAGGAGAAACACCATATATTTT.

This clonotype was seen only a few times. The rearrangement uses TRBV5-1 and TRBJ2-1; 11 positions match TRBD2. The junction had 6 bases not matched to a gene; V was cut back by 4 bases and J by 0 bases. Germline V CDR1 and CDR2: SGHRS, YFSETQ. The CDR3 has 17 amino acids. The DNA of the CDR3 is TGCGCCAGCAGCCCGGGGGGACTAGCGGCCTCCTACAATGAGCAGTTCTTC. The encoded protein is CASSPGGLAASYNEQFF.

J is TRBJ2-2 and V is TRBV11-2; TRBD2 matches at 8 bases. The CDR3 length is 18 residues. Germline lookup yields CDR1 SGHAT and CDR2 FQNNGV. V dropped 5 bases and J dropped 3; count of bases not matched to a gene: 14. CDR3 in DNA: TGTGCCAGCAGCCTATACCGTCTGGCGGGAGGTTACACCGGGGAGCTGTTTTTT. This translates into CASSLYRLAGGYTGELFF.